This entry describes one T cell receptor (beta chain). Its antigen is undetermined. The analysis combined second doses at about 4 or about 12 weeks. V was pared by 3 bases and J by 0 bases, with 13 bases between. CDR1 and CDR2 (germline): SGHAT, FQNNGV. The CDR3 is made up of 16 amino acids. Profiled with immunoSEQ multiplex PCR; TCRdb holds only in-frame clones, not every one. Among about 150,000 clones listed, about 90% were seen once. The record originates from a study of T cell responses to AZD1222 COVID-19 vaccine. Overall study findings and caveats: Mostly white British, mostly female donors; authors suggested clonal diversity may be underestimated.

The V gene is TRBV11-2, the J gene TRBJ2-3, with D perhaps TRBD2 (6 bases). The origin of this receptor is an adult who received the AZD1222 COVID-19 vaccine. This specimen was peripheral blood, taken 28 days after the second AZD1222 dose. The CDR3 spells CASSFNRGTSTDTQYF. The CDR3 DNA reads TGTGCCAGCAGCTTTAACCGAGGGACTAGCACAGATACGCAGTATTTT.